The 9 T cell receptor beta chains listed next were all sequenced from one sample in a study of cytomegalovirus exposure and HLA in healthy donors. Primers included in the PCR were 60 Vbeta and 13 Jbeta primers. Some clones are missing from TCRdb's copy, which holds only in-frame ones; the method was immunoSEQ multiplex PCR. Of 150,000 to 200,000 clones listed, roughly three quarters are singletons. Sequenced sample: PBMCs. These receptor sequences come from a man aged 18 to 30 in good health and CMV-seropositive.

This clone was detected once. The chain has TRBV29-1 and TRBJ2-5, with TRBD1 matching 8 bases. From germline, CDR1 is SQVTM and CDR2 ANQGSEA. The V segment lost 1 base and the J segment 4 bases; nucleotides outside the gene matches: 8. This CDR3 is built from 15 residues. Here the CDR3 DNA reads TGCAGCGTTGAAGGCCAGGGGGCATTAGGAGAGACCCAGTACTTC. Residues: CSVEGQGALGETQYF.

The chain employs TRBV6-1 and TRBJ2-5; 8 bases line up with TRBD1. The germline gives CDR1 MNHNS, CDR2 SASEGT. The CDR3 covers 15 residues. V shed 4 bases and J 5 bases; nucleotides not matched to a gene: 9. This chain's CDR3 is CASSANRGIPETQYF. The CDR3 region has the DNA TGTGCCAGCAGTGCTAACAGGGGGATCCCGGAGACCCAGTACTTC.

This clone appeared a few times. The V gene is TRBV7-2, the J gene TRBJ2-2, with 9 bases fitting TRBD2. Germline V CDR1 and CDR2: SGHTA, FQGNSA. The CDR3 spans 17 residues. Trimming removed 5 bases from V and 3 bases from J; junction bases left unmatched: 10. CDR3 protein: CASSAWGTSRYTGELFF. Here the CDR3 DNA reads TGTGCCAGCAGCGCATGGGGGACTAGCCGGTACACCGGGGAGCTGTTTTTT.

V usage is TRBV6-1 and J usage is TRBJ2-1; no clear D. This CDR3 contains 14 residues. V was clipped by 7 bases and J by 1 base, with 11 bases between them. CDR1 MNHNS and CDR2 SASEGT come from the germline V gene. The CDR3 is CASIPASSYNEQFF. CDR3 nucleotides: TGTGCCAGCATTCCAGCGAGTTCCTACAATGAGCAGTTCTTC.

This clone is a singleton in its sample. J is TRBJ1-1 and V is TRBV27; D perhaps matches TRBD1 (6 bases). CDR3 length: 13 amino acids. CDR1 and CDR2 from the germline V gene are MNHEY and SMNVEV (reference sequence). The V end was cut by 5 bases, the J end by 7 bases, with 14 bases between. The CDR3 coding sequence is TGTGCCAGCAGTCCATCGGACAGCCTTGAAGCTTTCTTT. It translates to CASSPSDSLEAFF.

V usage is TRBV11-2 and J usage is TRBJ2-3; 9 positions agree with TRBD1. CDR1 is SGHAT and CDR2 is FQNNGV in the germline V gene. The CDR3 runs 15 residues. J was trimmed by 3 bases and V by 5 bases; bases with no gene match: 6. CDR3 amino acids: CASSRGDRATDTQYF. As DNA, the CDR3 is TGTGCCAGCAGCCGAGGGGACAGGGCTACAGATACGCAGTATTTT. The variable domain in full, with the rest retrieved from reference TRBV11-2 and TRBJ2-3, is EAGVAQSPRYKIIEKRQSVAFWCNPISGHATLYWYQQILGQGPKLLIQFQNNGVVDDSQLPKDRFSAERLKGVDSTLKIQPAKLEDSAVYLCASSRGDRATDTQYFGPGTRLTVL.

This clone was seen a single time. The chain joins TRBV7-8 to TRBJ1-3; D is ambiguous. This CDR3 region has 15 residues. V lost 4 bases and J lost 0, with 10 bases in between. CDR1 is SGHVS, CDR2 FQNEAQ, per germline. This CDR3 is CASSYPQSSGNTIYF. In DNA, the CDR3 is TGTGCCAGCAGCTACCCACAGAGCTCTGGAAACACCATATATTTT.

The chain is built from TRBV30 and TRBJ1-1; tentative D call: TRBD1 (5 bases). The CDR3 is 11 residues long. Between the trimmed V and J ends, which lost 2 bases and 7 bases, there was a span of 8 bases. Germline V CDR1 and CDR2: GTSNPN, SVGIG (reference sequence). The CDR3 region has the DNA TGTGCCTGGAGTACAGGCGTTGAAGCTTTCTTT. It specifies CAWSTGVEAFF. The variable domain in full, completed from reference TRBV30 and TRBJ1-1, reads SQTIHQWPATLVQPVGSPLSLECTVEGTSNPNLYWYRQAAGRGLQLLFYSVGIGQISSEVPQNLSASRPQDRQFILSSKKLLLSDSGFYLCAWSTGVEAFFGQGTRLTVV.

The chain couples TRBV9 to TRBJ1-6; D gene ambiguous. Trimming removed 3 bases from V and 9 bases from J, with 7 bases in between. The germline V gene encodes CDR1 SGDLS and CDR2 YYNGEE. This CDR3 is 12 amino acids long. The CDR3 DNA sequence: TGTGCCAGCAGCGACACGGGTTCACCCCTCCACTTT. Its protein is CASSDTGSPLHF. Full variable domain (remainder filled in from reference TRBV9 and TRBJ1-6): DSGVTQTPKHLITATGQRVTLRCSPRSGDLSVYWYQQSLDQGLQFLIQYYNGEERAKGNILERFSAQQFPDLHSELNLSSLELGDSALYFCASSDTGSPLHFGNGTRLTVT.